One and the same sample provided the 2 T cell receptor beta chains below, sequenced in a study of tumor-infiltrating lymphocytes in oesophageal squamous cell carcinoma. MiXCR was run by TCRdb on the PCR reads, yielding one entry per CDR3 protein. Of 15,000 to 20,000 distinct CDR3 sequences listed, approximately 50% are singletons. Specimen: esophageal tumor tissue. The source of these receptors is a male donor with esophageal squamous cell carcinoma.

At least ten counts were recorded for this clonotype. This CDR3 is CASSSILVLLNTEAFF. DNA of the CDR3: TGTGCCAGCAGTTCTATTTTGGTACTACTGAACACTGAAGCTTTCTTT. The chain links TRBV28 to TRBJ1-1; no definite D call. The CDR3 consists of 16 residues. V was pared by 4 bases and J by 0 bases, with 15 bases between. CDR1 MDHEN and CDR2 SYDVKM come from the germline V gene.

Ten or more counts support this clonotype. The chain combines TRBV6-1 with TRBJ1-6; D is unclear. The CDR3 sequence is 13 residues long. CDR1 is MNHNS and CDR2 is SASEGT in the germline V gene. The V and J ends lost 7 bases and 9 bases respectively, with 13 bases between them. In nucleotides, the CDR3 is TGTGCCAGCAAGTCGGCATCTACTTCACCCCTCCACTTT. As protein: CASKSASTSPLHF.